This TCR beta chain is drawn from a study of OX40 agonist ivuxolimab in advanced cancers. Study at large: Aged roughly 20 to 79 with a mean of 60 years, they were roughly 83% male. Study observations and caveats: Low normalized T-cell clonal expansion was also seen in some nonresponders.

As to this clone: The antigen remains unidentified.

CDR1 is SGHTA, CDR2 FQGNSA, per germline. With V trimmed by 2 bases and J by 4 bases, 18 bases remained unmatched. This CDR3 region has 19 residues. Sequenced by immunoSEQ multiplex PCR; TCRdb stores in-frame clones only, minus some. The sample has some 44,000 clones, about four fifths seen once. No patient had autoimmune disease or received systemic immunosuppression. Sampled blood was obtained at baseline, cycle 4 day 1, and cycle 7 day 1. Material: CD4+ or CD8+ T cells sorted from blood, obtained in a trial of the OX40 agonist ivuxolimab. The clonotype was recovered from an adult with an advanced solid tumor such as melanoma, head and neck, liver or kidney cancer. The V call is TRBV7-2, the J call TRBJ2-5; 8 positions match TRBD2. Here the CDR3 reads CASSLSAGGVRVITETQYF. In DNA, the CDR3 is TGTGCCAGCAGCTTATCGGCGGGGGGCGTTCGGGTTATTACAGAGACCCAGTACTTC.